One T cell receptor beta chain is described in this entry. It has no known antigen specificity. No much larger clonotype is one base removed from it; base qualities were not supplied. The cohort was made up of about 670 healthy bone marrow donors. Cohort members were all nominally healthy when sampled, although unrecorded immune exposures were likely present. The donor was CMV seronegative and belonged to the group of 320 or so seronegative cohort members. A peripheral blood sample was provided by each donor, and peripheral blood mononuclear cells were used for TCR beta sequencing. Genomic DNA was extracted from the blood cell samples with the Qiagen DNeasy Blood Extraction Kit. The sample is drawn from a study of cytomegalovirus exposure and HLA in healthy donors (dated by TCRdb to about 2017). Looking at the study overall: According to an earlier analysis of around 600 of the donors, roughly 180 million T cells yielded 117 million unique TCR beta sequences and 276 Gb of sequence data. Approximately 300 gigabases of sequencing data and around 90 million unique TCR sequences made up an early release that covered nearly 650 HLA-typed donors. Of the 398 genotyped donors, over 80% were placed in the genetic ancestry cluster associated with self-reported Caucasian donors. The study aimed to test whether signatures of past pathogen exposure could be identified by cataloging public T cell receptors. The study used immunosequencing to profile the T cell repertoires of approximately 630 subjects and linked those repertoires to cytomegalovirus serostatus. Along with the approximately 670-subject first cohort, a separate validation cohort of over a hundred different subjects was used. High-throughput TCR immunosequencing, statistical association of individual TCRs with disease status, and machine learning were combined to predict cytomegalovirus infection status. In a later analysis, previously published TCR beta repertoires from 600 to 850 donors were re-analyzed and high-resolution HLA genotyping was added so that TCR occurrence patterns could be studied. In the later analysis, no new phenotypic data were used to find candidate immune exposures; instead, reliance was placed on TCR beta sequences and their occurrence across donors. To decide whether each TCR beta V gene segment behaved as functional or pseudogenic, an earlier analysis of over 500 of the donors relied on high-throughput TCR beta sequencing. Donor age, sex, ethnicity and CMV serostatus were compiled together with the repertoire data. A later genetic analysis took genome-wide SNP genotypes for about three fifths of the roughly 670 donors and used that subset as a discovery cohort. Every repertoire in the discovery cohort had been generated on one and the same sequencing platform. Both class I and class II loci were covered by HLA typing, at four-digit resolution. Typing coverage varied by locus: about 629-640 donors for A, B, C, DRB1 and DQB1; more than 500 for DQA1; about 570 for DPA1; 400 to 480 for DPB1. Because of strong linkage in the cohort, roughly five DR-DQ haplotypes were treated as single units for association and clustering. Across 398 genotyped donors of the cohort, an average of roughly 250,000 unique TCR beta nucleotide sequences per donor were sequenced, and roughly 17% of those sequences were non-productive. Summary of the overall study and its limitations: While some public TCRs were present in many individuals, most TCR sequences turned up only very rarely across donors. Roughly uniform sequencing depth across donors was assumed in presence/absence analyses, although this assumption may not hold. A further reported finding was that TCR beta sequences accurately predicted the HLA-A and HLA-B alleles for most subjects in the first cohort. The classifier was reported to diagnose cytomegalovirus status with high specificity and sensitivity in both the original cohort and the validation cohort. In a later analysis, HLA-associated TCR beta chains showed more clonal expansion and lower generation probabilities than non-associated chains that were equally common. The earlier analysis of 450 to 700 of the donors excluded seventeen rarely observed V segments, including chromosome 9 orphons, because counts were too low. In a later analysis, the rate of TCR association differed among HLA loci, with DRB1 alleles having the most associated TCRs and HLA-C alleles having the fewest. For the cohort, immune exposure information was limited to CMV serostatus. In a later analysis, several top co-occurrence clusters were reported to appear linked to parvovirus B19, influenza, CMV and Epstein-Barr virus. Correlated functional status among segregating V segments might reflect linkage disequilibrium, but an unknown experimental factor could not be ruled out. Assigning TCR associations to individual alleles was difficult when HLA alleles, especially DR and DQ, strongly co-occurred. The cohort was sequenced for TCR beta chains only, and without alpha or paired-chain data the features that could be detected were limited. At a false discovery rate of 0.05, a later analysis linked 15,000 to 20,000 TCR beta sequences to specific HLA alleles. Broadly in line with IMGT annotations, most TCR beta V segments showed up in productive rearrangements about 90% or about 30% of the time in an earlier analysis of several hundred of the donors. Compared with the roughly 710-donor mean, donors in an Asian-associated ancestry cluster had fewer N-insertions in productive TCRs, according to a later genetic analysis. In the study, around 150 TCR beta chains were listed as associated with cytomegalovirus. V-gene and J-gene trimming of TCR beta chains was associated with a missense DCLRE1C variant in a later genetic analysis, and the association was replicated in an independent cohort. The authors suggested that the approach could potentially be generalized to other disease states and immunological phenotypes. Because HLA typing was missing for some donors at each locus, association tests included only the typed subset. A few of the identified cytomegalovirus-associated TCR beta chains were confirmed in vitro to be specific for cytomegalovirus antigens. According to a later analysis, most CMV-associated TCR beta chains appeared to be HLA-restricted, and the HLA associations seemed to be driven largely by CMV exposure. A group of highly shared sequence variants was considered likely to be a technical artifact of the sequencing pipeline.

The method was the immunoSEQ multiplex PCR assay. For the multiplex PCR, a mixture combining 60 forward primers for TCR Vbeta segments and 13 reverse primers for TCR Jbeta segments was used. The CDR3 region of rearranged TCR beta genes was amplified from genomic DNA with a multiplex PCR assay. The Illumina HiSeq System was used to sequence the amplified TCR beta libraries as 87-base-pair reads. In the authors' own workflow: In a later analysis, 70 million to 95 million unique TCR beta chains were counted across the 666 repertoires, and approximately 9.9 million of these chains were shared by at least two donors. Raw reads were error-corrected and collapsed into unique sequences with a nearest-neighbor algorithm that merged closely related sequences to remove PCR and sequencing errors. To assign V, D and J gene segments, CDR3 sequences were aligned to IMGT reference sequences. For a sequence to be retained, a match of at least six nucleotides to both a V gene segment and a J gene segment was required. A rearrangement was called productive if the CDR3 had no stop codons and remained in frame with V and J, and every other rearrangement was called non-productive. CDR3 was defined by IMGT convention, running from the second conserved V-encoded cysteine to the conserved J-encoded phenylalanine. The earlier analysis of some 550 of the donors excluded any sequence lacking an unambiguous match to a single V gene segment. An earlier analysis of several hundred of the donors classified V segments as functional when productive rearrangements were above 56.7% and as segregating when the standard deviation between donors was above 5%. A statistical classification framework was developed to diagnose cytomegalovirus status using the catalog of TCR beta chain sequences. In a later analysis, V and J genes were assigned by comparing TCR nucleotide sequences against IMGT/GENE-DB human TR gene sequences. Using the TCRdist pipeline, a later analysis assigned CDR3 sequences along with most-parsimonious VDJ recombination scenarios. A later analysis defined each TCR beta chain by its CDR3 amino acid sequence plus V-gene family, and excluded reads lacking a unique V-gene family. As a way to deal with suspected cross-contamination and a sequencing artifact, a later analysis dropped hundreds of nucleotide sequences that were highly shared and had low generation probability. For each public chain, a later analysis derived a clonal expansion index from normalized ranks of inferred template counts within each repertoire. In a later analysis, generation probabilities were computed with a VDJ recombination model fitted to out-of-frame rearrangements, and the resulting probabilities were checked against IGoR. In a later analysis, hypergeometric tests were used to score TCR-TCR, TCR-HLA and TCR-CMV co-occurrence, with a repertoire-size bias correction applied to TCR pairs. In a later analysis, false discovery rates were estimated by permuting HLA or CMV assignments 20 times. In a later analysis, co-occurring TCRs were grouped with DBSCAN, and TCRdist sequence similarity was added when clustering was performed within HLA-allele-positive subsets. Co-occurrence clustering excluded repertoires with fewer than 30,000 or more than 120,000 public chains, plus five with anomalous nucleotide sharing. TCRdb mirrors the immuneACCESS table, restricted to in-frame sequences. Some clones are absent from its copies; in checked studies, under half trace to an unresolved V gene, and the reason for the others is unknown. V and J calls and clone size are as listed in that table; D and trimming were resolved from the DNA. The sample table contains roughly 180,000 clones; only one count was recorded for about four fifths of them. The ten biggest clones cover under 5% of the sample.

The sequencing input was PBMCs. This receptor was identified in a man aged 18 to 29 in good health and CMV-seronegative.

The CDR3 has the sequence CASSPLAGEETQYF. The base sequence is TGTGCCAGCAGTCCTCTAGCGGGAGAAGAGACCCAGTACTTC. The rearranged chain carries TRBV28 and TRBJ2-5; TRBD2 fits 10 bases in the junction. The germline V end is reduced by 5 bases and the J end by 3 bases; junction bases left unmatched: 3. Counted from cysteine to phenylalanine, this CDR3 has 14 amino acids. This entry keeps only the CDR3 DNA: 42 bases, framed from base 1. Taken from the germline V gene, the CDR1 and CDR2 loops are MDHEN and SYDVKM.